Following are 21 T cell receptor beta chains from one sample sequenced in a study of siplizumab effects on memory and regulatory T cells. Clones were sequenced by immunoSEQ multiplex PCR, and TCRdb holds only the in-frame ones, with some missing. The sample shows 70,000 to 95,000 clones, 85% to 90% of them seen only once. The specimen sequenced was CD4+ T cells sorted from blood. Receptors originate from a human donor in good health.

The V call is TRBV30, the J call TRBJ2-2, with 9 bases that match TRBD1. Trimming took 8 bases from V and 5 from J; bases not matched to a gene: 9. The CDR3 is 14 amino acids. Germline V gene lookup returns CDR1 GTSNPN and CDR2 SVGIG (reference sequence). The CDR3: CAGKQGARTGELFF. The CDR3 DNA is TGTGCCGGAAAACAGGGGGCGAGGACCGGGGAGCTGTTTTTT. Variable domain in full (rest from reference TRBV30 and TRBJ2-2): SQTIHQWPATLVQPVGSPLSLECTVEGTSNPNLYWYRQAAGRGLQLLFYSVGIGQISSEVPQNLSASRPQDRQFILSSKKLLLSDSGFYLCAGKQGARTGELFFGEGSRLTVL.

The DNA for the CDR3 is TGCAGCGTTGTGGCGGGGTCCGTAGAGACCCAGTACTTC. It codes for CSVVAGSVETQYF. V gene TRBV29-1 combines with J gene TRBJ2-5; D is possibly TRBD2 (6 bases). This CDR3 region has 13 residues. Per the germline V gene, CDR1 is SQVTM and CDR2 is ANQGSEA. The V end lost 4 bases, the J end lost 4 bases, and 13 bases lay between the germline ends. The variable domain in full, completed from reference TRBV29-1 and TRBJ2-5, reads SAVISQKPSRDICQRGTSLTIQCQVDSQVTMMFWYRQQPGQSLTLIATANQGSEATYESGFVIDKFPISRPNLTFSTLTVSNMSPEDSSIYLCSVVAGSVETQYFGPGTRLLVL.

This chain links TRBV10-2 with TRBJ2-1, with D maybe TRBD2 (5 bases). In germline, CDR1 is WSHSY, CDR2 SAAADI. Trimming stripped 10 bases from V and 2 bases from J, with 21 bases between. This CDR3 region has 16 residues. In nucleotides, the CDR3 is TGCGCCACGCGGCGAGGGCCCGGCAACCCCTACAATGAGCAGTTCTTC. The encoded protein is CATRRGPGNPYNEQFF.

The rearrangement links TRBV4-1 to TRBJ1-1; 9 bases line up with TRBD1. The germline V gene encodes CDR1 MGHRA and CDR2 YSYEKL. CDR3 length: 17 residues. V lost 4 bases and J lost 1; bases outside the gene matches: 10. The CDR3 region is CASSLRSAGQGNTEAFF. The CDR3 DNA reads TGCGCCAGCAGCCTGAGGAGCGCGGGACAGGGGAACACTGAAGCTTTCTTT.

The chain has TRBV6-5 and TRBJ2-1; D gene unclear. This CDR3 is built from 16 residues. V shed 0 bases and J shed 0 bases, with 9 bases lying between them. CDR1 and CDR2 from the germline V gene are MNHEY and SVGAGI. The CDR3, as DNA: TGTGCCAGCAGTTACTCATCGGGCAGCTCCTACAATGAGCAGTTCTTC. It encodes CASSYSSGSSYNEQFF.

The J gene is TRBJ2-5, the V gene TRBV5-1, with TRBD1 matching over 8 bases. The CDR3 contains 13 residues. With 7 bases clipped from V and 3 bases from J, the junction kept 5 bases outside the gene matches. Germline CDR1 and CDR2: SGHRS and YFSETQ. The CDR3, as DNA: TGCGCCAGCGCCAGGGGGCCCGAAGAGACCCAGTACTTC. It encodes CASARGPEETQYF. Full variable domain (remainder filled in from reference TRBV5-1 and TRBJ2-5): KAGVTQTPRYLIKTRGQQVTLSCSPISGHRSVSWYQQTPGQGLQFLFEYFSETQRNKGNFPGRFSGRQFSNSRSEMNVSTLELGDSALYLCASARGPEETQYFGPGTRLLVL.

The J gene is TRBJ2-7, the V gene TRBV5-1; D gene unclear. Germline values: CDR1 SGHRS, CDR2 YFSETQ. This CDR3 spans 14 amino acids. V shed 1 base and J shed 7 bases, with 15 bases lying between them. The CDR3 is CASSLPTSGWEQYF. The CDR3 DNA is TGCGCCAGCAGCTTGCCCACCTCGGGTTGGGAGCAGTACTTC.

V usage is TRBV6-6 and J usage is TRBJ1-1; the D gene is possibly TRBD1 (5 bases). The CDR3 runs to 13 residues. V dropped 8 bases and J dropped 5 bases, with 15 bases sitting between them. Germline CDR1 and CDR2: MNHNY and SVGAGI (reference sequence). In nucleotides, the CDR3 is TGTGCCAGCCGTGGTGGATCAGGGACTGAAGCTTTCTTT. Its translation is CASRGGSGTEAFF.

V is TRBV19 and J is TRBJ1-1, with TRBD1 as a possible D gene (5 bases). Per germline, CDR1 LNHDA and CDR2 SQIVND (reference sequence). V lost 6 bases to trimming and J lost 6 bases, with 8 bases between them. The CDR3 runs to 11 residues. The CDR3 nucleotides are TGTGCCAGTAGATTGGGACCTGAAGCTTTCTTT. Translating gives CASRLGPEAFF.

The chain employs TRBV29-1 and TRBJ1-1; D is uncertain. The V end was cut by 7 bases, the J end by 5 bases, with 17 bases between. In germline, CDR1 is SQVTM, CDR2 ANQGSEA. The CDR3 length is 13 residues. The CDR3 sequence: CSAAWGGETEAFF. The CDR3 nucleotides are TGCAGCGCCGCGTGGGGTGGGGAAACTGAAGCTTTCTTT.

The CDR3 spells CASSTYSGTEAFF. The CDR3 DNA follows: TGCGCCAGCAGCACCTACAGCGGCACTGAAGCTTTCTTT. This chain joins TRBV5-1 and TRBJ1-1; no definite D call. The CDR3 runs to 13 residues. The V end lost 4 bases, the J end lost 4 bases, and 11 bases lay between the germline ends. From germline, CDR1 is SGHRS and CDR2 YFSETQ.

The CDR3 DNA reads TGTGCCTGGACAGAAGGCTCCGGGGAAACATCCTACGAGCAGTACTTC. Its protein product is CAWTEGSGETSYEQYF. J is TRBJ2-7 and V is TRBV30; D might be TRBD2 (5 bases). This CDR3 contains 16 residues. Per the germline V gene, CDR1 is GTSNPN and CDR2 is SVGIG (reference sequence). V lost 4 bases and J 1 base, leaving 20 bases between the germline ends.

The chain carries TRBV27 and TRBJ2-2, with TRBD2 matching 9 bases. CDR1 is MNHEY and CDR2 is SMNVEV in the germline V gene (reference sequence). This CDR3 region has 17 residues. V lost 4 bases to trimming and J lost 4 bases; unmatched junction nucleotides: 10. The DNA of the CDR3 is TGTGCCAGCAGTTCCCCTGAGGGACTAGCAACCACCGGGGAGCTGTTTTTT. This encodes CASSSPEGLATTGELFF.

V gene TRBV11-2 combines with J gene TRBJ2-1; 8 nucleotides match TRBD1. The CDR3 contains 12 residues. V shed 5 bases, J shed 7 bases, and the junction held 1 base outside the gene matches. The germline gives CDR1 SGHAT, CDR2 FQNNGV. CDR3: CASSNRGNEQFF. The CDR3 DNA follows: TGTGCCAGCAGCAACAGGGGGAATGAGCAGTTCTTC.

This clone has a single count. This chain connects TRBV4-1 to TRBJ2-1; D might be TRBD2 (5 bases). This CDR3 is 14 amino acids long. V lost 7 bases and J lost 0, with 10 bases in between. Germline V CDR1 and CDR2: MGHRA, YSYEKL. The CDR3 coding sequence is TGCGCCAGCACAGCGGACCCCTCCTACAATGAGCAGTTCTTC. Protein: CASTADPSYNEQFF.

This chain links TRBV14 with TRBJ1-2; a weak D match, TRBD1 (5 bases). V gave up 1 base and J gave up 3 bases, with 18 bases separating them. Per the germline V gene, CDR1 is SGHDN and CDR2 is FVKESK. The CDR3 has 17 amino acids. The CDR3 protein is CASSQVVGVGSHYGYTF. DNA for the CDR3: TGTGCCAGCAGCCAAGTGGTAGGGGTGGGCTCTCACTATGGCTACACCTTC.

This CDR3 reads CASSRDSENSPLHF. For the CDR3, the DNA is TGCGCCAGCAGCCGGGACAGCGAAAATTCACCCCTCCACTTT. The V gene is TRBV5-1, the J gene TRBJ1-6; 7 bases are a match to TRBD1. The CDR3 is 14 residues long. Germline trimming cut 4 bases from V and 7 bases from J; bases unmatched to any gene: 5. Germline CDR1 is SGHRS and CDR2 is YFSETQ.

This clone appeared a single time. The chain joins TRBV19 to TRBJ1-2; D remains unclear. V was clipped by 5 bases and J by 0 bases, with 10 bases between them. The germline gives CDR1 LNHDA, CDR2 SQIVND (reference sequence). CDR3 size: 14 residues. The CDR3 DNA reads as TGTGCCAGTAGTCGCCGGATAGCTAACTATGGCTACACCTTC. This codes for CASSRRIANYGYTF.

This clone was detected only a few times. The gene calls are TRBV7-3 and TRBJ1-5, with no clear D. Trimming left V 5 bases short and J 5 bases short, with 13 bases between. CDR1 and CDR2 from the germline V gene are SGHTA and FQGTGA. The length of the CDR3 is 14 residues. CDR3 region: CASSPGVRDQPQHF. The DNA for the CDR3 is TGTGCCAGCAGCCCCGGAGTGCGGGATCAGCCCCAGCATTTT. Filled out from reference TRBV7-3 and TRBJ1-5, the complete variable domain reads GAGVSQTPSNKVTEKGKYVELRCDPISGHTALYWYRQSLGQGPEFLIYFQGTGAADDSGLPNDRFFAVRPEGSVSTLKIQRTERGDSAVYLCASSPGVRDQPQHFGDGTRLSIL.

This clone came up once. J is TRBJ1-1 and V is TRBV6-5, with D perhaps matching TRBD1 (5 bases). V gave up 2 bases and J gave up 5 bases, with 9 bases separating them. The V gene's germline CDR1 is MNHEY and CDR2 SVGAGI. The CDR3 runs 13 residues. This CDR3 reads CASSYRGKTEAFF. The CDR3 coding sequence is TGTGCCAGCAGTTACAGGGGTAAGACTGAAGCTTTCTTT.

This chain uses TRBV28 with TRBJ2-1; D gene ambiguous. V lost 5 bases and J 7 bases, leaving 9 bases between the germline ends. The CDR3 length is 12 residues. Per germline, CDR1 MDHEN and CDR2 SYDVKM. CDR3 nucleotides: TGTGCCAGCAGTCTTACACTAAATGAGCAGTTCTTC. Translating gives CASSLTLNEQFF.